The entry below gives a single TCR beta chain sequence along with its context. The sample is drawn from a study of blood T cell repertoires in COVID-19. About the research overall: The United States, Italy and Spain were the sources of the acute and convalescent COVID-19 samples.

This CDR3 contains 15 residues. V lost 5 bases, J lost 1 base, and 7 bases stayed unmatched. In germline, CDR1 is SGHAT, CDR2 FQNNGV. Clones were read by immunoSEQ multiplex PCR, and TCRdb kept only the in-frame ones, dropping some. The data contain under 75,000 clones, over 70% of them seen just once; the ten biggest clones take up 6.3%. The chain joins TRBV11-2 to TRBJ2-5, with TRBD1 identical over 7 bases. Sequenced: peripheral blood. This receptor was taken from a human donor in a cohort sampled during active COVID-19. The CDR3 sequence: CASSPLGQLQETQYF. The CDR3, as DNA: TGTGCCAGCAGCCCCTTGGGACAGCTCCAAGAGACCCAGTACTTC.